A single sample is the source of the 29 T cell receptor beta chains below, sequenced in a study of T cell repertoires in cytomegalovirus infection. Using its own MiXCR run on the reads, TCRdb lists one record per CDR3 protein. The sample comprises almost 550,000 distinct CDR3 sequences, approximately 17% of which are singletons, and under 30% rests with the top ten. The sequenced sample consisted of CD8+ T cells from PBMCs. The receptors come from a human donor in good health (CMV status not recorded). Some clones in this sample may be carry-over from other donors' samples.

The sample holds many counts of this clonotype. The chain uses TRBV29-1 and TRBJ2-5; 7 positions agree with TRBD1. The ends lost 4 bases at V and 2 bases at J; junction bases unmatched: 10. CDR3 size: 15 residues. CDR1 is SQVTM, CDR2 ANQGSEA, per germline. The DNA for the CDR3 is TGCAGCGTTGGGGTCAGGGGGACACCTCAAGAGACCCAGTACTTC. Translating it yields CSVGVRGTPQETQYF. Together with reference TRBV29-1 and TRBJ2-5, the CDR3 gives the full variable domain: SAVISQKPSRDICQRGTSLTIQCQVDSQVTMMFWYRQQPGQSLTLIATANQGSEATYESGFVIDKFPISRPNLTFSTLTVSNMSPEDSSIYLCSVGVRGTPQETQYFGPGTRLLVL.

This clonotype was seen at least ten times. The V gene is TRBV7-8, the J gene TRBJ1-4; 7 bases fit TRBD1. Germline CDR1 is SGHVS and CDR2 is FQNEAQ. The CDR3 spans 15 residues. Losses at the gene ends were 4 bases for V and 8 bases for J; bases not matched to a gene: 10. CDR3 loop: CASSWATGTSEKLFF. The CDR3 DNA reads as TGTGCCAGCAGCTGGGCGACAGGGACGTCGGAAAAACTGTTTTTT. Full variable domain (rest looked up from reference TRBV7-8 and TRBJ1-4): GAGVSQSPRYKVAKRGQDVALRCDPISGHVSLFWYQQALGQGPEFLTYFQNEAQLDKSGLPSDRFFAERPEGSVSTLKIQRTQQEDSAVYLCASSWATGTSEKLFFGSGTQLSVL.

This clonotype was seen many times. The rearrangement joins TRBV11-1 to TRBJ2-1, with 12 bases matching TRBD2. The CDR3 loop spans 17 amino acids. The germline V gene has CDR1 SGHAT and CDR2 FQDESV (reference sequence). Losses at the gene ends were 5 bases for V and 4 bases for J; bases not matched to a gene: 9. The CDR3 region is CASSSELAGGGYNEQFF. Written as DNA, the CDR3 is TGTGCCAGCAGCAGCGAGCTAGCGGGGGGGGGGTACAATGAGCAGTTCTTC.

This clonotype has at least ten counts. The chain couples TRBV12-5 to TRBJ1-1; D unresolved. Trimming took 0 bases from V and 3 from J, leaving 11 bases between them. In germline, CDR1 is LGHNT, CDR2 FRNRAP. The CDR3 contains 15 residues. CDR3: CASGLVTSSYTEAFF. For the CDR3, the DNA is TGTGCTAGTGGTTTGGTAACCAGCTCCTACACTGAAGCTTTCTTT.

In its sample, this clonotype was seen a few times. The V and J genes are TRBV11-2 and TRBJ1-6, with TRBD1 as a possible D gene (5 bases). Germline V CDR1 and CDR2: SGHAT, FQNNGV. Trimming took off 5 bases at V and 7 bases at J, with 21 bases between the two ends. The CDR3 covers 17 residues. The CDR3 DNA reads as TGTGCCAGCAGCGCTTACACCGGGCCACGGGGGAATTCACCCCTCCACTTT. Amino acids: CASSAYTGPRGNSPLHF.

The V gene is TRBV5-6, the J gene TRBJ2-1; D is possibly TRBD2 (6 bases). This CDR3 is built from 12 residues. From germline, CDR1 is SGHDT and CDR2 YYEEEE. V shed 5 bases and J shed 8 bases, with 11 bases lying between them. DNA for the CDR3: TGTGCCAGCAGGGACGGGAGCGATGAGCAGTTCTTC. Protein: CASRDGSDEQFF.

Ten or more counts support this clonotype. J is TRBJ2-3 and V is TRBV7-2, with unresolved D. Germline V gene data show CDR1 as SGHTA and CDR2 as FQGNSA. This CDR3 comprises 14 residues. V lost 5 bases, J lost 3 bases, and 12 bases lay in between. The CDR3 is CASSALWMTDTQYF. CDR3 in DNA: TGTGCCAGCAGCGCCCTATGGATGACAGATACGCAGTATTTT.

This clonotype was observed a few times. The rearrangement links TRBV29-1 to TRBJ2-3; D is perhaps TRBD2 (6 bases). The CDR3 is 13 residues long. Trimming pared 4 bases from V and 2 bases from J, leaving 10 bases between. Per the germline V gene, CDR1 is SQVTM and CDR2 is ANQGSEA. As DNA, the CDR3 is TGCAGCGTTGTAGGAGGGTACACAGATACGCAGTATTTT. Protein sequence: CSVVGGYTDTQYF.

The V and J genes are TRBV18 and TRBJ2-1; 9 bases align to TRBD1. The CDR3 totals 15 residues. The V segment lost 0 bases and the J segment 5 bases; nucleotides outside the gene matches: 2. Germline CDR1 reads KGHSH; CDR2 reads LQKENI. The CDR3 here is CASSPPGTGHNEQFF. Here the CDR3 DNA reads TGTGCCAGCTCACCACCCGGGACAGGGCACAATGAGCAGTTCTTC.

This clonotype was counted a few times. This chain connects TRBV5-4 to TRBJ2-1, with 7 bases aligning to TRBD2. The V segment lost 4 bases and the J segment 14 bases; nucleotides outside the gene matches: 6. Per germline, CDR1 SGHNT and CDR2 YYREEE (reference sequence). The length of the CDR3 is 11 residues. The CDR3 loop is CASSIGLDEFF. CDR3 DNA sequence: TGTGCCAGCAGCATAGGACTAGACGAGTTCTTC.

The chain's CDR3 is CAITEESGNYGYTF. Written as DNA, the CDR3 is TGTGCCATCACCGAAGAGAGTGGGAACTATGGCTACACCTTC. The chain carries TRBV10-3 and TRBJ1-2; no definite D call. The CDR3 is made up of 14 amino acids. The germline V and J ends were trimmed by 7 bases and 2 bases, with 14 bases remaining between them. Germline CDR1 ENHRY, CDR2 SYGVKD.

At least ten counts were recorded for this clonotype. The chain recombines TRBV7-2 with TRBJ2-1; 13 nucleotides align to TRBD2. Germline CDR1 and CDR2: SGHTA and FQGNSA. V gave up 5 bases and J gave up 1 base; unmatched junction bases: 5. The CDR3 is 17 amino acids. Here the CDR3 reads CASSPRTSGRSYNEQFF. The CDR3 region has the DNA TGTGCCAGCAGCCCCAGGACTAGCGGGAGATCCTACAATGAGCAGTTCTTC.

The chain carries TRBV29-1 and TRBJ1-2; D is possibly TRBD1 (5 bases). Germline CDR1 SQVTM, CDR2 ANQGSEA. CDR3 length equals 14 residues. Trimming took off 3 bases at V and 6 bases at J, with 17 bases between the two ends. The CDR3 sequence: CSVDLRFLGHGYTF. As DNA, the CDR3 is TGCAGCGTTGATCTTAGGTTCCTGGGGCATGGCTACACCTTC.

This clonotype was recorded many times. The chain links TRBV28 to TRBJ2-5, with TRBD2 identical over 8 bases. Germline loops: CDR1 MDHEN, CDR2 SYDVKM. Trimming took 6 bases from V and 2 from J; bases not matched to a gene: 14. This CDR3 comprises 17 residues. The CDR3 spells CASSSAMETSAQETQYF. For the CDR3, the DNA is TGTGCCAGCAGCTCCGCCATGGAGACTAGCGCGCAAGAGACCCAGTACTTC.

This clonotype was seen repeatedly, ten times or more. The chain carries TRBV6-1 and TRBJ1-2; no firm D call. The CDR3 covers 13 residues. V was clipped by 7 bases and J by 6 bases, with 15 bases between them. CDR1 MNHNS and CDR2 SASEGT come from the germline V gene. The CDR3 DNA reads TGTGCCAGCATTGGCCACTCCGATGATGGCTACACCTTC. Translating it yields CASIGHSDDGYTF.

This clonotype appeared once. CDR3 in amino acids: CASSLVVVNNEQFF. The CDR3 nucleotides read TGTGCCAGCAGCTTAGTGGTGGTTAACAATGAGCAGTTCTTC. The chain is built from TRBV7-9 and TRBJ2-1, with D unclear. This CDR3 region has 14 residues. The germline CDR1 and CDR2 sequences are SEHNR and FQNEAQ (reference sequence). V lost 1 base and J lost 5, with 9 bases in between.

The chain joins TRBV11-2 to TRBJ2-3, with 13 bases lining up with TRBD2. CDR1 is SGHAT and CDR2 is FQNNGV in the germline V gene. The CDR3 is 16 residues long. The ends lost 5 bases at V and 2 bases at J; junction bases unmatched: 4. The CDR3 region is CASSLGLAGITDTQYF. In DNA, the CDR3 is TGTGCCAGCAGCCTGGGACTAGCGGGGATCACAGATACGCAGTATTTT. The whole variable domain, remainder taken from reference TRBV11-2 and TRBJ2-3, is EAGVAQSPRYKIIEKRQSVAFWCNPISGHATLYWYQQILGQGPKLLIQFQNNGVVDDSQLPKDRFSAERLKGVDSTLKIQPAKLEDSAVYLCASSLGLAGITDTQYFGPGTRLTVL.

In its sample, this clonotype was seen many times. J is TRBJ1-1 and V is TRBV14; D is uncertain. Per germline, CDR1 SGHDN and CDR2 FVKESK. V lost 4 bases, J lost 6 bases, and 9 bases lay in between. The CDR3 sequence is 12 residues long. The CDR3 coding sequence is TGTGCCAGCAGCCCCTTGAGCCCTGAAGCTTTCTTT. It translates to CASSPLSPEAFF.

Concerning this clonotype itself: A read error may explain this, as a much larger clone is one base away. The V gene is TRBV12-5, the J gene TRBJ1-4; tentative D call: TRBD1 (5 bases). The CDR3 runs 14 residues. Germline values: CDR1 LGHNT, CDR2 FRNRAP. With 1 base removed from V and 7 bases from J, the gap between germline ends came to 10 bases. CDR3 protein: CASGLAGHGEKLFF. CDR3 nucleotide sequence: TGTGCTAGTGGTTTGGCGGGGCATGGTGAAAAACTGTTTTTT.

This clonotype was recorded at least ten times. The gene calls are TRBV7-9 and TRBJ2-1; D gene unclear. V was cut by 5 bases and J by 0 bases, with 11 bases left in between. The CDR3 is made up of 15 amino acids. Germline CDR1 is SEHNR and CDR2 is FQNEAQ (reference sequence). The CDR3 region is CASSPSLNSYNEQFF. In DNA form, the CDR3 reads TGTGCCAGCAGCCCCTCATTAAACTCCTACAATGAGCAGTTCTTC.

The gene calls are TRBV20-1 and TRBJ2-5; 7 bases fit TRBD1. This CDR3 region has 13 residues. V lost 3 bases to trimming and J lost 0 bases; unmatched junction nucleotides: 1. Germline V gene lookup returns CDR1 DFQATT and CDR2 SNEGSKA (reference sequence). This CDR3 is CSARGQNQETQYF. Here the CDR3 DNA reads TGCAGTGCTAGGGGACAGAACCAAGAGACCCAGTACTTC.

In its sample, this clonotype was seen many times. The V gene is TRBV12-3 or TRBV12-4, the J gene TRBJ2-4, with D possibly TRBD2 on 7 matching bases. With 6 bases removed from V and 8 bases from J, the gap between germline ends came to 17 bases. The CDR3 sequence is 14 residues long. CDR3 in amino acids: CASSTTGREDIQYF. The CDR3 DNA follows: TGTGCCAGCAGCACTACAGGGAGGGAGGACATTCAGTACTTC.

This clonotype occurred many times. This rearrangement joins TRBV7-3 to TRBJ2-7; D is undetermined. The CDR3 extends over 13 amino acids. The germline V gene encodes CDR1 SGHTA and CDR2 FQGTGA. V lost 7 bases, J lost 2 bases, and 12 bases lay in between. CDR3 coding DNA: TGTGCCAGCACCAACGGGCAGGCCTACGAGCAGTACTTC. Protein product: CASTNGQAYEQYF. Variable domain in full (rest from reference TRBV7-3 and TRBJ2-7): GAGVSQTPSNKVTEKGKYVELRCDPISGHTALYWYRQSLGQGPEFLIYFQGTGAADDSGLPNDRFFAVRPEGSVSTLKIQRTERGDSAVYLCASTNGQAYEQYFGPGTRLTVT.

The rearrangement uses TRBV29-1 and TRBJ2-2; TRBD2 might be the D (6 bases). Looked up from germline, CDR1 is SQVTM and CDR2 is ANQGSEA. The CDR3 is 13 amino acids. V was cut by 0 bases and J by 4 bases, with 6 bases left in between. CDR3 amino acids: CSVEDGGTGELFF. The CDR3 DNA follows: TGCAGCGTTGAAGACGGGGGCACCGGGGAGCTGTTTTTT.

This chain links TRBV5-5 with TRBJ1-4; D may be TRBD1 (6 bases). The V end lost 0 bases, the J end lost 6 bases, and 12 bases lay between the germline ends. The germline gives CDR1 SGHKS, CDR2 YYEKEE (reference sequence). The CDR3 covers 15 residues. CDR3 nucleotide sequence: TGTGCCAGCAGCTTGGCCGTCAGGGGACATGAAAAACTGTTTTTT. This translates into CASSLAVRGHEKLFF.

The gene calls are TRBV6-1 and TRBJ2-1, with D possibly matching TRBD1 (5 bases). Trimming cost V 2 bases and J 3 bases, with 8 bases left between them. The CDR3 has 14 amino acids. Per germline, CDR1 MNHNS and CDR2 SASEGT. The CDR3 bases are TGTGCCAGCAGTGAAAAGCAGGGCTACAATGAGCAGTTCTTC. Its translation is CASSEKQGYNEQFF.

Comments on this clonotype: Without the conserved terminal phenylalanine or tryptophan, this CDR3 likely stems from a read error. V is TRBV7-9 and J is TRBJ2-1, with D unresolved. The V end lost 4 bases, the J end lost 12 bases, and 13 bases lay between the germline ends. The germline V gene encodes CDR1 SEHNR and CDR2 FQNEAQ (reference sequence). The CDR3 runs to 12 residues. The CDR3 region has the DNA TGTGCCAGCAGCTCGGACGATATTGTGCAGTTCTTA. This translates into CASSSDDIVQFL.

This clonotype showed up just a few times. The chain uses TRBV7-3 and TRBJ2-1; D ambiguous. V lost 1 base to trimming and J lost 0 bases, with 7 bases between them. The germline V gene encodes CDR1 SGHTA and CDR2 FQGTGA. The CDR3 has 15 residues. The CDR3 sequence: CASSLIRGSYNEQFF. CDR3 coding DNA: TGTGCCAGCAGCTTAATCCGCGGCTCCTACAATGAGCAGTTCTTC.

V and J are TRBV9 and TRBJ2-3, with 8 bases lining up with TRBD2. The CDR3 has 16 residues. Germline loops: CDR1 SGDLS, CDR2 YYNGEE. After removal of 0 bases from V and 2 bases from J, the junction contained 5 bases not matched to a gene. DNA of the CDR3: TGTGCCAGCAGCGTAGGGGAGCGGGGGCCCACAGATACGCAGTATTTT. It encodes CASSVGERGPTDTQYF.